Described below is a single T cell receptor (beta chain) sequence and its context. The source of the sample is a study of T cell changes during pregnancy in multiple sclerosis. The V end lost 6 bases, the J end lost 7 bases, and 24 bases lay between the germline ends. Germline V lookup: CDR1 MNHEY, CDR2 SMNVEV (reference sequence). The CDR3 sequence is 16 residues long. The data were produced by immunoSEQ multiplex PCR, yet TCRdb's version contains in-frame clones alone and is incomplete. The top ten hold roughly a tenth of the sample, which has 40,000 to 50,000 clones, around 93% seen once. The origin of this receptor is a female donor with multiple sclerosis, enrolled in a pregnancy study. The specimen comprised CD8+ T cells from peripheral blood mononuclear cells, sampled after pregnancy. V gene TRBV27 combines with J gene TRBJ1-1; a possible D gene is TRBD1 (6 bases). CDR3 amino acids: CASRGNRVGVEVEAFF. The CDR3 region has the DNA TGTGCCAGCAGGGGGAACAGGGTTGGGGTTGAGGTTGAAGCTTTCTTT.